This TCR beta chain originates from a study of T cells in Graves' hyperthyroidism and ophthalmopathy. Whole-study context: Peripheral blood draws took place at initial diagnosis, ahead of any treatment. Study-wide points: Ophthalmopathy stood apart from stable hyperthyroidism in a 13 V-J model. Expanded thyroid clonotypes (above 0.001) were mostly also found in blood.

Patients were excluded for uncontrolled infection, other autoimmune disease, pregnancy or lactation. Regions amplified from RNA transcripts were the TCR beta CDR3 regions. When the TCR CDR3 underwent first-round RT-PCR, the HTBI primer set was used. MiXCR, applied by TCRdb to the multiplex PCR reads, yields one record per CDR3 protein. Among about 640,000 distinct CDR3 sequences listed, more than 20% were seen once. The V gene's germline CDR1 is SGHDT and CDR2 YYEEEE. Trimming took off 1 base at V and 2 bases at J, with 20 bases between the two ends. The CDR3 has 18 residues. This clonotype was seen at least ten times. Its antigen remains unknown.

This chain uses TRBV5-6 with TRBJ2-3; D is possibly TRBD1 (5 bases). Input material: blood. This receptor was identified in a man aged 25 to 40 with Graves' ophthalmopathy. The CDR3 loop reads CASSLPGSKVGPTDTQYF. CDR3 coding DNA: TGTGCCAGCAGCTTGCCAGGATCTAAGGTGGGGCCCACAGATACGCAGTATTTT.